The 18 T cell receptor beta chains given below trace back to one sample, sequenced in a study of T cell repertoires in cytomegalovirus infection. TCRdb re-derived calls from the reads in MiXCR, one entry per CDR3 protein. The table has under 850,000 distinct CDR3 sequences, about 40% seen once; the top ten hold around 2.8%. The sequenced sample consisted of PBMCs. The source is a human donor in good health (CMV status not recorded). Some clones in this sample may be carry-over from other donors' samples.

This chain links TRBV20-1 with TRBJ2-5; D is possibly TRBD2 (5 bases). V was trimmed by 6 bases and J by 1 base, leaving 15 bases between them. CDR1 and CDR2 (germline): DFQATT, SNEGSKA (reference sequence). The CDR3 spans 14 residues. CDR3 sequence: CSAPDWAAQETQYF. CDR3 nucleotide sequence: TGCAGTGCCCCGGACTGGGCGGCCCAAGAGACCCAGTACTTC.

This clonotype was picked up a small number of times. The J gene is TRBJ1-1, the V gene TRBV11-2; the D is unclear. V lost 0 bases to trimming and J lost 6 bases, with 14 bases between them. Germline CDR1 and CDR2: SGHAT and FQNNGV. CDR3 size: 15 residues. CDR3 nucleotides: TGTGCCAGCAGCTTAGAAGCAGGCGACCGCTCTGAAGCTTTCTTT. As protein: CASSLEAGDRSEAFF.

This chain links TRBV14 with TRBJ1-3, with D unclear. Trimming shortened V by 1 base and J by 4 bases, and 8 bases separated the two germline ends. CDR1 is SGHDN, CDR2 FVKESK, per germline. This CDR3 spans 14 amino acids. The CDR3 nucleotides are TGTGCCAGCAGCCAAGCTGGGCCGGGAAACACCATATATTTT. This gives the protein CASSQAGPGNTIYF.

This clonotype appeared a few times. This rearrangement joins TRBV6-5 to TRBJ2-6; tentatively, D is TRBD2 (5 bases). V lost 7 bases and J 1 base, leaving 11 bases between the germline ends. CDR3 length: 15 amino acids. CDR1 is MNHEY, CDR2 SVGAGI, per germline. In nucleotides, the CDR3 is TGTGCCAGCAAGAGGGTAGAATCTGGGGCCAACGTCCTGACTTTC. Its protein product is CASKRVESGANVLTF.

This clonotype was observed a handful of times. This chain joins TRBV11-2 and TRBJ2-7, with 9 bases identical to TRBD2. CDR3 length: 17 amino acids. V was clipped by 4 bases and J by 2 bases; unmatched bases: 12. Germline-derived CDR1 and CDR2 are SGHAT and FQNNGV. The CDR3 bases are TGTGCCAGCAGCTCCATAAAAGGGACTAGCCAAACCTACGAGCAGTACTTC. This translates into CASSSIKGTSQTYEQYF.

The chain couples TRBV24-1 to TRBJ2-5, with D hard to call. The CDR3 totals 16 residues. V was trimmed by 3 bases and J by 2 bases, leaving 15 bases between them. Germline loops: CDR1 KGHDR, CDR2 SFDVKD. The CDR3 DNA reads TGTGCCACCAGTGATCCCCTGGTTGGCAGACAAGAGACCCAGTACTTC. Its protein is CATSDPLVGRQETQYF.

This clonotype showed up just once. V usage is TRBV7-2 and J usage is TRBJ2-7; maybe TRBD2 (6 bases). Germline CDR1 and CDR2: SGHTA and FQGNSA. CDR3 length: 16 amino acids. Trimming removed 1 base from V and 0 bases from J, with 13 bases in between. The CDR3 nucleotides read TGTGCCAGCAGCTTAGTAGCGGAGTCAAGCTCCTACGAGCAGTACTTC. Amino acid sequence: CASSLVAESSSYEQYF.

V usage is TRBV29-1 and J usage is TRBJ2-7; TRBD1 aligns across 8 bases. Trimming took 6 bases from V and 0 from J; bases not matched to a gene: 7. CDR3 length: 14 amino acids. Germline loops: CDR1 SQVTM, CDR2 ANQGSEA. CDR3 residues: CSVAETGDSYEQYF. As DNA, the CDR3 is TGCAGCGTCGCTGAGACAGGGGACTCCTACGAGCAGTACTTC.

This clonotype was picked up a small number of times. CDR3 coding DNA: TGCAGTGCTAGAGATAGGGGGAAGGGGCCCAACTATGGCTACACCTTC. As protein: CSARDRGKGPNYGYTF. The chain employs TRBV20-1 and TRBJ1-2, with D perhaps matching TRBD1 (6 bases). The germline CDR1 and CDR2 sequences are DFQATT and SNEGSKA (reference sequence). This CDR3 is 16 amino acids long. With 0 bases removed from V and 2 bases from J, the gap between germline ends came to 16 bases.

The chain is built from TRBV20-1 and TRBJ2-2, with 11 bases identical to TRBD2. CDR3 size: 14 residues. CDR1 and CDR2 from the germline V gene are DFQATT and SNEGSKA (reference sequence). With V trimmed by 5 bases and J by 6 bases, 5 bases remained unmatched. CDR3 in amino acids: CSAGNSGRAGELFF. As DNA, the CDR3 is TGCAGTGCTGGGAATAGCGGGAGGGCCGGGGAGCTGTTTTTT.

Only a few counts were recorded for this clonotype. The V gene is TRBV18, the J gene TRBJ1-1; the D is unclear. Germline values: CDR1 KGHSH, CDR2 LQKENI. Between the trimmed V and J ends, which lost 0 bases and 0 bases, there was a span of 14 bases. The CDR3 contains 17 residues. CDR3 region: CASSPPVGTEMNTEAFF. The CDR3 DNA follows: TGTGCCAGCTCACCACCGGTCGGAACAGAAATGAACACTGAAGCTTTCTTT.

For the CDR3, the DNA is TGTGCCAGCAGCTTAGCAAACATCGGGGGGGCAGGAGATACGCAGTATTTT. This codes for CASSLANIGGAGDTQYF. The chain employs TRBV7-9 and TRBJ2-3; 8 nucleotides agree with TRBD2. Trimming at V came to 0 bases and at J to 5 bases, leaving 10 bases not matched to a gene. The V gene's germline CDR1 is SEHNR and CDR2 FQNEAQ (reference sequence). This CDR3 is built from 17 residues.

The chain uses TRBV20-1 and TRBJ2-2; 9 nucleotides align to TRBD2. Germline loops: CDR1 DFQATT, CDR2 SNEGSKA (reference sequence). The ends lost 5 bases at V and 2 bases at J; junction bases unmatched: 9. The CDR3 has 16 amino acids. The CDR3 nucleotides are TGCAGTGCTCTCCCGGGGACTAGCCGAAACACCGGGGAGCTGTTTTTT. Protein sequence: CSALPGTSRNTGELFF.

V is TRBV6-5 and J is TRBJ2-3, with D perhaps TRBD1 or TRBD2 (5 bases each). The CDR3 spans 14 residues. Deletions cut 5 bases from V and 2 bases from J, with 11 bases between. The V gene's germline CDR1 is MNHEY and CDR2 SVGAGI. CDR3 sequence reads: CASSVSGATDTQYF. The CDR3 nucleotides read TGTGCCAGCAGTGTCTCCGGGGCCACAGATACGCAGTATTTT.

V is TRBV28 and J is TRBJ2-1; possible D gene TRBD1, 6 bases. Per the germline V gene, CDR1 is MDHEN and CDR2 is SYDVKM. CDR3 length: 14 amino acids. The V gene lost 5 bases and the J gene lost 7 bases, with 15 bases spanning the gap. The CDR3 sequence is CASSGSTGRNEQFF. DNA of the CDR3: TGTGCCAGCAGTGGATCGACAGGACGAAATGAGCAGTTCTTC. The full variable domain, in which reference TRBV28 and TRBJ2-1 provide the parts outside the CDR3, is DVKVTQSSRYLVKRTGEKVFLECVQDMDHENMFWYRQDPGLGLRLIYFSYDVKMKEKGDIPEGYSVSREKKERFSLILESASTNQTSMYLCASSGSTGRNEQFFGPGTRLTVL.

This clonotype has a handful of counts. This chain connects TRBV6-1 to TRBJ2-7; D perhaps matches TRBD1 (6 bases). Trimming pared 9 bases from V and 4 bases from J, leaving 25 bases between. The germline V gene encodes CDR1 MNHNS and CDR2 SASEGT. The CDR3 extends over 16 amino acids. The CDR3 nucleotides read TGTGCCAGTCTACCCCAACAGGGACAAGTCCCTTACGAGCAGTACTTC. Amino acid sequence: CASLPQQGQVPYEQYF.

This clonotype was detected a few times. A junction boundary mismatches the germline segment, possibly from a read error. The gene calls are TRBV29-1 and TRBJ1-1; D perhaps matches TRBD1 (5 bases). The CDR3 covers 13 residues. From germline, CDR1 is SQVTM and CDR2 ANQGSEA. CDR3 sequence (DNA): TGCAGCGCTGAAACCGGGACGAACACTGAAGCTTTCTTT. Protein sequence: CSAETGTNTEAFF.

V and J are TRBV6-1 and TRBJ1-5, with D tentatively TRBD1 (5 bases). The CDR3 extends over 15 amino acids. CDR1 is MNHNS, CDR2 SASEGT, per germline. The ends were cut back, 6 bases at V and 3 bases at J, with 15 bases in the middle. The DNA for the CDR3 is TGTGCCAGCAGAGAATGGAGGGACTCCAATCAGCCCCAGCATTTT. Translation: CASREWRDSNQPQHF.